This TCR beta chain was sequenced during a study of CD8 T cells in ankylosing spondylitis. Findings and caveats of the study: Seven to nine highly homologous variants formed a TCR beta motif that appeared characteristic of ankylosing spondylitis blood. In peripheral blood, disease-linked CD8+ clones occurred at relatively low frequencies.

This clonotype turned up a few times. Its specificity is not known. Each CDR3 protein is one row after TCRdb ran MiXCR on the 5' RACE reads. Among under 250,000 distinct CDR3 sequences listed, more than 25% were seen once. Germline CDR1 reads DFQATT; CDR2 reads SNEGSKA (reference sequence). This CDR3 is built from 13 residues. Trimming left V 2 bases short and J 3 bases short, with 8 bases between. Sequences were obtained from blood, either unsorted or a sorted T cell fraction (not recorded which). The V gene is TRBV20-1, the J gene TRBJ1-3; no definite D call. The clonotype was recovered from a male donor with ankylosing spondylitis or in good health (not recorded which). The CDR3 region is CSARLGNGNTIYF. CDR3 bases: TGCAGTGCTAGATTGGGTAATGGAAACACCATATATTTT.